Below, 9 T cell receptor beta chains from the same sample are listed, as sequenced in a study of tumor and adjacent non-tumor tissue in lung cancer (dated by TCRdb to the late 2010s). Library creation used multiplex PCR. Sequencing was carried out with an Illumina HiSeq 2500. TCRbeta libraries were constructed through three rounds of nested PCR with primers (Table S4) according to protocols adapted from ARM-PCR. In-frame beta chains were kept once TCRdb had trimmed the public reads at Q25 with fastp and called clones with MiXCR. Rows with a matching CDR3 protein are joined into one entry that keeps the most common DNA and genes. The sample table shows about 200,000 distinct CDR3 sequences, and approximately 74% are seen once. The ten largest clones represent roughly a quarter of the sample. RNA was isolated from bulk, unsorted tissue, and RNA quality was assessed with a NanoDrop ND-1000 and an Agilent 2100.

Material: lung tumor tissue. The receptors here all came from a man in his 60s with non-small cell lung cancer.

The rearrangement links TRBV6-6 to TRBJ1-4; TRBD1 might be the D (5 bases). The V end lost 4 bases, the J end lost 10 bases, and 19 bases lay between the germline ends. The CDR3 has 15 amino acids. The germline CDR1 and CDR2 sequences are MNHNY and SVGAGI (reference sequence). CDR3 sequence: CASSSLSTGVVKLFF. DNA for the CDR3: TGTGCCAGCAGTTCCCTTTCAACGGGGGTCGTAAAACTGTTTTTT.

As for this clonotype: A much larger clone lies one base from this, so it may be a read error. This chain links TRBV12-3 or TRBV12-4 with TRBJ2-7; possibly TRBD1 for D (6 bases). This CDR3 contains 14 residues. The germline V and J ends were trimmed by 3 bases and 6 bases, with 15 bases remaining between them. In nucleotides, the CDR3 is TGTGCCAGCAGTTTGGCTCAGGGGCGCTTCGAGCAGTACTTC. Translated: CASSLAQGRFEQYF.

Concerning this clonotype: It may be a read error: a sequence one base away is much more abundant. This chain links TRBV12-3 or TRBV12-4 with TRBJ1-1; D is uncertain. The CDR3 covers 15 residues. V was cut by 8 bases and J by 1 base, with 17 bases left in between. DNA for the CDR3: TGTGCCAGCGGGTCTTACGGACTGCCGAACACTGAAGCTTTCTTT. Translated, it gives CASGSYGLPNTEAFF.

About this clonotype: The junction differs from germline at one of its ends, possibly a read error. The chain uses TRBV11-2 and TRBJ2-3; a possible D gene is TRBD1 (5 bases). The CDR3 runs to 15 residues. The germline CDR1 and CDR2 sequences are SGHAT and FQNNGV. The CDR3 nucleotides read TGTGCCAGCAGCCCCGGACGGGCCGTGACAGATGCGCAGTATTTT. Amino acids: CASSPGRAVTDAQYF. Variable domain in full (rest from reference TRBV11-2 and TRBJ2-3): EAGVAQSPRYKIIEKRQSVAFWCNPISGHATLYWYQQILGQGPKLLIQFQNNGVVDDSQLPKDRFSAERLKGVDSTLKIQPAKLEDSAVYLCASSPGRAVTDAQYFGPGTRLTVL.

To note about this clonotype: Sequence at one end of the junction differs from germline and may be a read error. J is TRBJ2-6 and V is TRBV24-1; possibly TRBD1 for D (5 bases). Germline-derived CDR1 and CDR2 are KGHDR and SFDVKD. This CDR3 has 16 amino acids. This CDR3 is CATSYAGPSGADVLTF. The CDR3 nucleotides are TGTGCCACCAGTTACGCAGGGCCCTCTGGGGCCGACGTCCTGACTTTC.

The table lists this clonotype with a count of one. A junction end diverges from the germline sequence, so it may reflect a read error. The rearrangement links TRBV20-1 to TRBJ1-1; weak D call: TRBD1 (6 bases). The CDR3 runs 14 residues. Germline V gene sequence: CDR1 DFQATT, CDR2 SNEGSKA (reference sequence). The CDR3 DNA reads TGCAGTGCTAACCGCGCAGGGGTGAACACTGAAGTTTTCTTT. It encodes CSANRAGVNTEVFF.

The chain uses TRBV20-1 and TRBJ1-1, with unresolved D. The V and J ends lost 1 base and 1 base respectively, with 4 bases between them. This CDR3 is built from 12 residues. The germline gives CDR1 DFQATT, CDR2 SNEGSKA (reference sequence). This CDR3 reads CSARAPNTEAFF. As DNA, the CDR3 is TGCAGTGCTAGAGCTCCGAACACTGAAGCTTTCTTT.

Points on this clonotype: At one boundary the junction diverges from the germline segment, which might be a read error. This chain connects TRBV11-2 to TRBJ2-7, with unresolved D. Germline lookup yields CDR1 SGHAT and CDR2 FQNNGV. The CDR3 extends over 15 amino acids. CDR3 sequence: CASSGPRGPTVEQYF. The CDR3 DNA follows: TGTGCCAGCAGCGGGCCTCGAGGTCCTACCGTCGAGCAGTATTTC. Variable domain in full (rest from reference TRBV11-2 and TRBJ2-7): EAGVAQSPRYKIIEKRQSVAFWCNPISGHATLYWYQQILGQGPKLLIQFQNNGVVDDSQLPKDRFSAERLKGVDSTLKIQPAKLEDSAVYLCASSGPRGPTVEQYFGPGTRLTVT.

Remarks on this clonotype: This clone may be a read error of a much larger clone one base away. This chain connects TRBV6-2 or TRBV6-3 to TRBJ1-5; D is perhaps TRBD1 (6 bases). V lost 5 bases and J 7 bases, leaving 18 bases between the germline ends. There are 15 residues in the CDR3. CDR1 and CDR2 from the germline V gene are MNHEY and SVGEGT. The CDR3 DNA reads TGTGCCAGCAGTCGGACAGAGACTTTAAAACAGCCCCAGCATTTT. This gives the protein CASSRTETLKQPQHF.